The sequence of this TCR beta chain was determined in a study of blood T cell repertoires in COVID-19. Overall study context: Material from acute and convalescent COVID-19 was sourced from the United States, Italy and Spain.

Original processing methods: Quantification of nucleated cells was approximated via reference gene primer amplification. Method: immunoSEQ multiplex PCR; TCRdb's copy keeps in-frame clones and lacks some. That table is the source of V, J and clone size, and D and trimming were worked out from the DNA. The sample includes roughly 150,000 clones, around 80% of them seen just once. Trimming cost V 0 bases and J 4 bases; bases outside gene matches: 11. The CDR3 is made up of 17 amino acids. Germline CDR1 and CDR2: SGHRS and YFSETQ. In its sample, this clone was seen once. V usage is TRBV5-1 and J usage is TRBJ1-1; 8 nucleotides agree with TRBD1. Sequenced: peripheral blood. This TCR came from a woman aged 45-65 years in a cohort sampled during active or convalescent COVID-19. Written as DNA, the CDR3 is TGCGCCAGCAGCTTGGCAGCTGGCAGGGGGCTCGGCACTGAAGCTTTCTTT. It codes for CASSLAAGRGLGTEAFF.